One TCR beta chain is described in this entry. It was with 60 Vbeta and 13 Jbeta primers that the PCR ran. Clones were sequenced by immunoSEQ multiplex PCR, and TCRdb holds only the in-frame ones, with some missing. Among 150,000 or so clones listed, about 83% were seen once. This specimen comes from a study of cytomegalovirus exposure and HLA in healthy donors. V lost 4 bases, J lost 13 bases, and 15 bases stayed unmatched. This CDR3 region has 15 residues. CDR1 and CDR2 (germline): MDHEN, SYDVKM. The sequence derives from a man between 35 and 55 years old in good health and CMV-seropositive. The sequenced sample was PBMCs. V and J are TRBV28 and TRBJ1-2; 10 bases line up with TRBD1. CDR3 nucleotide sequence: TGTGCCAGCAGTTCCCCCGCCGGGACAGGGGAAAAAAGCACCTTC. Translating it yields CASSSPAGTGEKSTF.